Following are 4 T cell receptor beta chains from one sample sequenced in a study of cytomegalovirus exposure and HLA in healthy donors. PCR amplification relied on 60 Vbeta primers (plus 13 Jbeta primers). Profiling relied on immunoSEQ multiplex PCR, and the TCRdb table lists in-frame clones only, not all of them. The table shows 55,000 to 80,000 clones, with about four fifths occurring only once. The sample comprised PBMCs. These TCRs come from a young woman in good health and CMV-seronegative.

In this sample, this clone turned up once. The chain uses TRBV27 and TRBJ1-5, with no clear D. The germline V gene encodes CDR1 MNHEY and CDR2 SMNVEV (reference sequence). Trimming cost V 6 bases and J 1 base, with 13 bases left between them. The CDR3 extends over 15 amino acids. In DNA form, the CDR3 reads TGTGCCAGCAGCCTAAGAGGAGGGAGCAATCAGCCCCAGCATTTT. Translating gives CASSLRGGSNQPQHF.

A note on this clone: The junction and the germline gene differ at one end; a read error may be behind it. The V call is TRBV7-9, the J call TRBJ2-7; D uncertain. The germline gives CDR1 SEHNR, CDR2 FQNEAQ (reference sequence). The CDR3 runs 12 residues. CDR3 bases: TGTTCCAGCAGCTTGACTTCCTACGAGCAGTACTTC. This gives the protein CSSSLTSYEQYF.

This clone was seen more than once but under ten times. CDR3 protein: CASRLDTDTQYF. The CDR3 DNA follows: TGTGCCAGCAGACTCGACACAGATACGCAGTATTTT. V is TRBV6-1 and J is TRBJ2-3; D uncertain. CDR1 is MNHNS, CDR2 SASEGT, per germline. Trimming removed 6 bases from V and 2 bases from J, with 6 bases in between. This CDR3 comprises 12 residues.

In the case of this clone: One junction end disagrees with the germline gene, perhaps due to a read error. The rearrangement joins TRBV29-1 to TRBJ2-3; possibly TRBD2 for D (5 bases). Germline lookup yields CDR1 SQVTM and CDR2 ANQGSEA. The CDR3 has 15 amino acids. The DNA for the CDR3 is TGCAGCGTTCCTAAAGGAGCGGTTAGCACAGATACGCGGTATTTT. Translated: CSVPKGAVSTDTRYF.